These 30 T cell receptor beta chains were all obtained from the same sample, sequenced in a study of blood T cell repertoires in COVID-19. Clones were read by immunoSEQ multiplex PCR, and TCRdb kept only the in-frame ones, dropping some. The sample holds more than 65,000 clones, around 88% seen once. Material for sequencing was peripheral blood. The receptors stem from a man aged 55 to 70 with acute or convalescent COVID-19.

The chain combines TRBV3-1 (or the pseudogene TRBV3-2) with TRBJ2-1; 16 nucleotides line up with TRBD2. With V trimmed by 6 bases and J by 8 bases, 10 bases remained unmatched. This CDR3 is 17 amino acids long. CDR1 and CDR2 from the germline V gene are LGHDT and YNNKEL (reference sequence). CDR3 bases: TGTGCCAGCAGTACCGGGACTAGCGGGGGGGCGTGGGATGAGCAGTTCTTC. The encoded protein is CASSTGTSGGAWDEQFF.

The V and J genes are TRBV4-1 and TRBJ1-2, with no clear D. V was cut by 0 bases and J by 7 bases, with 12 bases left in between. Germline-derived CDR1 and CDR2 are MGHRA and YSYEKL. The CDR3 has 14 amino acids. The DNA of the CDR3 is TGCGCCAGCAGCCAAGATCCGGAGGGTGGTGGCTACACCTTC. Amino acids: CASSQDPEGGGYTF.

The chain employs TRBV11-3 and TRBJ2-1; D may be TRBD2 (6 bases). V was pared by 0 bases and J by 6 bases, with 12 bases between. The length of the CDR3 is 15 residues. Germline CDR1 is SGHNT and CDR2 is YENEEA. The CDR3 DNA reads as TGTGCCAGCAGCTTAGACGGGCGGGGTAGCAATGAGCAGTTCTTC. The encoded protein is CASSLDGRGSNEQFF.

The genes are TRBV11-2 and TRBJ1-2; D is unclear. V gave up 1 base and J gave up 3 bases, with 9 bases separating them. Germline assignment: CDR1 SGHAT and CDR2 FQNNGV. The length of the CDR3 is 14 residues. The CDR3 coding sequence is TGTGCCAGCAGCTTAGGTCCGGGGTACTATGGCTACACCTTC. Its protein product is CASSLGPGYYGYTF.

The CDR3 coding sequence is TGCGCCAGCAGCCCCCAGGCGGGATTAGACTATGGCTACACCTTC. It specifies CASSPQAGLDYGYTF. The J gene is TRBJ1-2, the V gene TRBV5-1; D gene ambiguous. Per germline, CDR1 SGHRS and CDR2 YFSETQ. V was cut by 4 bases and J by 3 bases, with 16 bases left in between. The CDR3 spans 15 residues.

The chain employs TRBV30 and TRBJ1-4; TRBD1 matches 8 bases. The CDR3 is 14 residues long. Per germline, CDR1 GTSNPN and CDR2 SVGIG (reference sequence). Trimming at V came to 3 bases and at J to 7 bases, leaving 7 bases not matched to a gene. The CDR3 region has the DNA TGTGCCTGGAGCGGACAGGGATTCGGTGAAAAACTGTTTTTT. It specifies CAWSGQGFGEKLFF.

This chain joins TRBV19 and TRBJ1-5; no clear D gene. The V end was cut by 3 bases, the J end by 1 base, with 7 bases between. This CDR3 has 14 residues. Germline loops: CDR1 LNHDA, CDR2 SQIVND (reference sequence). The CDR3 nucleotides are TGTGCCAGTAGTATGGGCCGCAGCAATCAGCCCCAGCATTTT. It codes for CASSMGRSNQPQHF.

The gene calls are TRBV7-2 and TRBJ1-2; 11 nucleotides match TRBD1. CDR3 size: 14 residues. Germline lookup yields CDR1 SGHTA and CDR2 FQGNSA. V shed 4 bases, J shed 7 bases, and the junction held 5 bases outside the gene matches. The DNA for the CDR3 is TGTGCCAGCAGCTCCCGGACAGGGGGCAGTGGCTACACCTTC. Translating it yields CASSSRTGGSGYTF.

The chain uses TRBV21-1 and TRBJ2-7; no check of the table's D call, TRBD1, against the DNA was made. TRBV21-1 is a recognized pseudogene. This CDR3 is built from 16 residues. The DNA for the CDR3 is TGTGCCAGCAGCGCACGGACCGGGACAAGTTCCTACGAGCAGTACTTC. This gives the protein CASSARTGTSSYEQYF.

The chain employs TRBV28 and TRBJ1-2, with 7 bases lining up with TRBD1. Unmatched junction bases numbered 6, after V lost 5 bases and J lost 3 bases. Looked up from germline, CDR1 is MDHEN and CDR2 is SYDVKM. The CDR3 is 14 amino acids. CDR3 residues: CASSPPGTDYGYTF. The CDR3 nucleotides are TGTGCCAGCAGTCCTCCTGGGACAGACTATGGCTACACCTTC.

V usage is TRBV5-6 and J usage is TRBJ1-4; D call uncertain. The germline V gene has CDR1 SGHDT and CDR2 YYEEEE. The ends were cut back, 1 base at V and 8 bases at J, with 9 bases in the middle. This CDR3 region has 13 residues. DNA of the CDR3: TGTGCCAGCAGCTTGCCGACCGGGGAAAAACTGTTTTTT. Translated, it gives CASSLPTGEKLFF.

The chain has TRBV5-7 and TRBJ1-4; D remains unclear. TRBV5-7 is sorted into the ORF group, with uncertain function. V lost 4 bases, J lost 2 bases, and 21 bases lay in between. The CDR3 contains 18 residues. In DNA form, the CDR3 reads TGTGCCAGCAGCCCGAAAGGAGGCGCGGTGCATACTAATGAAAAACTGTTTTTT. The encoded protein is CASSPKGGAVHTNEKLFF.

V and J are TRBV6-5 and TRBJ1-5; no definite D call. Germline loops: CDR1 MNHEY, CDR2 SVGAGI. This CDR3 has 15 amino acids. V lost 0 bases, J lost 1 base, and 7 bases lay in between. Written as DNA, the CDR3 is TGTGCCAGCAGTTACTCAGGAGGGAGCAATCAGCCCCAGCATTTT. Protein product: CASSYSGGSNQPQHF.

The V and J genes are TRBV27 and TRBJ2-1, with TRBD1 identical over 11 bases. V trimming: 4 bases; J trimming: 10 bases; junction bases outside the gene matches: 6. Germline values: CDR1 MNHEY, CDR2 SMNVEV (reference sequence). The CDR3 contains 14 residues. CDR3 DNA sequence: TGTGCCAGCAGTTCCGGGACAGGGGGGCTGGAGCAGTTCTTC. This sequence encodes CASSSGTGGLEQFF.

The V call is TRBV5-1, the J call TRBJ2-3; the D is unclear. Trimming took off 2 bases at V and 4 bases at J, with 14 bases between the two ends. This CDR3 spans 15 amino acids. Looked up from germline, CDR1 is SGHRS and CDR2 is YFSETQ. This CDR3 is CASSFWRLEADTQYF. CDR3 DNA sequence: TGCGCCAGCAGCTTCTGGAGACTGGAAGCAGATACGCAGTATTTT.

The rearrangement uses TRBV3-1 (or the pseudogene TRBV3-2) and TRBJ1-1; D call uncertain. Per germline, CDR1 LGHDT and CDR2 YNNKEL (reference sequence). The CDR3 is 14 amino acids. V was shortened by 4 bases and J by 2 bases, with 11 bases between the two germline ends. The DNA for the CDR3 is TGTGCCAGCAGCCCCCTACGGGGAAACACTGAAGCTTTCTTT. Translating it yields CASSPLRGNTEAFF.

The chain is built from TRBV18 and TRBJ2-7; no clear D gene. This CDR3 contains 11 residues. In germline, CDR1 is KGHSH, CDR2 LQKENI. The V and J ends lost 3 bases and 7 bases respectively, with 7 bases between them. The CDR3 here is CASSPDKEQYF. DNA of the CDR3: TGTGCCAGCTCACCCGACAAAGAGCAGTACTTC.

DNA of the CDR3: TGTGCCAGCAGTGACCCAGACAGGGTTGGAGACACTGAAGCTTTCTTT. It encodes CASSDPDRVGDTEAFF. The V and J genes are TRBV6-2 or TRBV6-3 and TRBJ1-1; 7 nucleotides align to TRBD1. The CDR3 contains 16 residues. Germline V gene sequence: CDR1 MNHEY, CDR2 SVGEGT. With V trimmed by 5 bases and J by 3 bases, 12 bases remained unmatched.

CDR3 region: CASSGTYEQYF. The CDR3 DNA sequence: TGCGCCAGCAGTGGAACTTACGAGCAGTACTTC. The chain links TRBV10-2 to TRBJ2-7; no clear D gene. The V end lost 4 bases, the J end lost 4 bases, and 5 bases lay between the germline ends. CDR1 is WSHSY, CDR2 SAAADI, per germline. This CDR3 spans 11 amino acids.

The chain recombines TRBV15 with TRBJ1-1; no reliable D call. Trimming shortened V by 0 bases and J by 0 bases, and 11 bases separated the two germline ends. From germline, CDR1 is LNHNV and CDR2 YYDKDF (reference sequence). The CDR3 contains 16 residues. The DNA for the CDR3 is TGTGCCACCAGCAGAGATGTCGCCAGTGTGAACACTGAAGCTTTCTTT. Amino acids: CATSRDVASVNTEAFF.

This sequence joins TRBV30 and TRBJ2-7, with 9 nucleotides matching TRBD2. Trimming cost V 4 bases and J 6 bases; bases outside gene matches: 10. The germline V gene has CDR1 GTSNPN and CDR2 SVGIG (reference sequence). The CDR3 is 14 amino acids. The CDR3 spells CAWTPRRGGAEQYF. The CDR3 DNA reads TGTGCCTGGACCCCTCGGCGGGGGGGCGCCGAGCAGTACTTC.

The chain recombines TRBV5-4 with TRBJ2-2; 7 positions agree with TRBD1. This CDR3 comprises 14 residues. V lost 4 bases, J lost 1 base, and 1 base stayed unmatched. From germline, CDR1 is SGHNT and CDR2 YYREEE (reference sequence). DNA for the CDR3: TGTGCCAGCAGCAACAGGGGGAACACCGGGGAGCTGTTTTTT. Protein: CASSNRGNTGELFF.

CDR3 sequence: CASSGSGGAAKNIQYF. CDR3 DNA sequence: TGTGCCAGCAGCGGAAGCGGGGGGGCAGCCAAAAACATTCAGTACTTC. This chain uses TRBV9 with TRBJ2-4; 10 nucleotides align to TRBD2. The CDR3 consists of 16 residues. Looked up from germline, CDR1 is SGDLS and CDR2 is YYNGEE. V lost 3 bases and J lost 0; bases outside the gene matches: 3.

The genes are TRBV5-1 and TRBJ2-1, with D perhaps TRBD1 (6 bases). CDR3 length equals 14 residues. V was pared by 0 bases and J by 8 bases, with 12 bases between. Per the germline V gene, CDR1 is SGHRS and CDR2 is YFSETQ. The CDR3 nucleotides are TGCGCCAGCAGCTTGGCGGTGGGGGCCGATGAGCAGTTCTTC. The encoded protein is CASSLAVGADEQFF.

This rearrangement joins TRBV27 to TRBJ1-1, with TRBD1 identical over 7 bases. Germline values: CDR1 MNHEY, CDR2 SMNVEV (reference sequence). V was clipped by 5 bases and J by 0 bases; unmatched bases: 3. The CDR3 is 14 amino acids. The CDR3 loop reads CASSAGQMNTEAFF. CDR3 coding DNA: TGTGCCAGCAGTGCGGGACAGATGAACACTGAAGCTTTCTTT.

The chain recombines TRBV19 with TRBJ2-7, with D maybe TRBD2 (6 bases). This CDR3 is 12 amino acids long. Between the trimmed V and J ends, which lost 4 bases and 3 bases, there was a span of 7 bases. Germline CDR1 reads LNHDA; CDR2 reads SQIVND (reference sequence). In DNA, the CDR3 is TGTGCCAGTAGTAACGGGGGCTACGAGCAGTACTTC. It codes for CASSNGGYEQYF.

The V call is TRBV4-3, the J call TRBJ1-5, with D unclear. The germline CDR1 and CDR2 sequences are LGHNA and YSLEER. CDR3 length equals 15 residues. Deletions cut 0 bases from V and 9 bases from J, with 15 bases between. The CDR3: CASSQEREASRPQHF. CDR3 in DNA: TGCGCCAGCAGCCAAGAGAGAGAGGCCTCCCGGCCCCAGCATTTT.

The genes are TRBV2 and TRBJ1-1; 11 nucleotides agree with TRBD1. Germline values: CDR1 SNHLY, CDR2 FYNNEI. CDR3 length equals 13 residues. The J segment lost 10 bases and the V segment lost 5 bases, leaving 6 bases of the junction unmatched. CDR3 amino acids: CASSRDRGMTAFF. CDR3 nucleotide sequence: TGTGCCAGCAGTCGGGACAGGGGGATGACAGCTTTCTTT.

The CDR3 protein is CASRGQAGGGTIYF. In DNA, the CDR3 is TGTGCCAGCAGAGGACAAGCGGGAGGTGGCACCATATATTTT. The rearrangement uses TRBV2 and TRBJ1-3; possibly TRBD1 for D (5 bases). V was pared by 6 bases and J by 9 bases, with 18 bases between. There are 14 residues in the CDR3. Germline lookup yields CDR1 SNHLY and CDR2 FYNNEI.

V and J are TRBV27 and TRBJ2-1, with TRBD2 identical over 7 bases. Germline CDR1 reads MNHEY; CDR2 reads SMNVEV (reference sequence). This CDR3 region has 16 residues. V was clipped by 0 bases and J by 0 bases; unmatched bases: 2. In DNA, the CDR3 is TGTGCCAGCAGTTTATCGGCGGGGGACTCCTACAATGAGCAGTTCTTC. This gives the protein CASSLSAGDSYNEQFF.